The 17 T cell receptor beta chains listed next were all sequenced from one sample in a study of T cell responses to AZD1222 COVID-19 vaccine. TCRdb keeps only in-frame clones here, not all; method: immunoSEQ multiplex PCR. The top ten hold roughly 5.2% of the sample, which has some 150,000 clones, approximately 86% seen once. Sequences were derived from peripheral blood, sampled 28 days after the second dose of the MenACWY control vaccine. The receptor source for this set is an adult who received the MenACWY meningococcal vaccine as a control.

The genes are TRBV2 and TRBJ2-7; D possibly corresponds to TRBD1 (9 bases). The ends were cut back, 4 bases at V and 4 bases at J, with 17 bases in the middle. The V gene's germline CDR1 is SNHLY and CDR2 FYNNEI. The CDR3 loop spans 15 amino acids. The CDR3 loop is CASSVAGQGVYEQYF. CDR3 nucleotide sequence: TGTGCCAGCAGTGTAGCGGGACAGGGTGTTTACGAGCAGTACTTC.

The CDR3 loop reads CASREDSLMNTEAFF. In DNA form, the CDR3 reads TGTGCCAGCAGGGAGGACAGCCTCATGAACACTGAAGCTTTCTTT. This chain uses TRBV2 with TRBJ1-1, with D tentatively TRBD1 (6 bases). The germline V gene has CDR1 SNHLY and CDR2 FYNNEI. CDR3 length: 15 residues. With 6 bases removed from V and 0 bases from J, the gap between germline ends came to 14 bases.

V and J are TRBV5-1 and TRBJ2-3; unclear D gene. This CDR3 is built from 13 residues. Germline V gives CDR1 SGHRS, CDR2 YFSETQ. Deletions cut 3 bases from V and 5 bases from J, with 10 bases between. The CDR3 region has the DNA TGCGCCAGCAGCTCGGCCTCAAGAGATACGCAGTATTTT. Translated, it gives CASSSASRDTQYF.

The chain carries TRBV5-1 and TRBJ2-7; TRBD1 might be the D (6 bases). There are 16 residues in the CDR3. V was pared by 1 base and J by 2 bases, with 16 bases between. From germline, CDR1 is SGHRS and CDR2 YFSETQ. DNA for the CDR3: TGCGCCAGCAGCTTGCAGACAGGATTTGCGACCTACGAGCAGTACTTC. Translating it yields CASSLQTGFATYEQYF.

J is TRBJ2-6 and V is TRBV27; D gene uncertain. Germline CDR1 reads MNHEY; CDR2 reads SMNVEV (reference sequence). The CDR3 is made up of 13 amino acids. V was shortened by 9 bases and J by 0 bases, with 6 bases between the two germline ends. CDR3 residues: CARFPSGANVLTF. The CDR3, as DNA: TGTGCCAGATTTCCCTCTGGGGCCAACGTCCTGACTTTC.

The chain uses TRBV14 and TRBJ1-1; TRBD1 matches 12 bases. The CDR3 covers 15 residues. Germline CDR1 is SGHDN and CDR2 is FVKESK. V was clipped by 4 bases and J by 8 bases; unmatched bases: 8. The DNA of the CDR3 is TGTGCCAGCAGCCCTATCCGGGACAGGGGGCGGGAAGCTTTCTTT. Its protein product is CASSPIRDRGREAFF.

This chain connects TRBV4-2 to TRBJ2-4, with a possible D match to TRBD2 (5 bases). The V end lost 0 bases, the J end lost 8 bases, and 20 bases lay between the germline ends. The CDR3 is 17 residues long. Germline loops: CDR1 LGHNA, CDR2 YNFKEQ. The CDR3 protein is CASSQEEMGVSGDIQYF. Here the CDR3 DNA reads TGTGCCAGCAGCCAAGAAGAGATGGGAGTTTCCGGGGACATTCAGTACTTC.

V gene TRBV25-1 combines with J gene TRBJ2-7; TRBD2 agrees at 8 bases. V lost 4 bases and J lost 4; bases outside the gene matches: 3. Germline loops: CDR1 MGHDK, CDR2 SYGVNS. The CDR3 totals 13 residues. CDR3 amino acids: CASSAPGGYEQYF. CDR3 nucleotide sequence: TGTGCCAGCAGTGCCCCGGGGGGGTACGAGCAGTACTTC.

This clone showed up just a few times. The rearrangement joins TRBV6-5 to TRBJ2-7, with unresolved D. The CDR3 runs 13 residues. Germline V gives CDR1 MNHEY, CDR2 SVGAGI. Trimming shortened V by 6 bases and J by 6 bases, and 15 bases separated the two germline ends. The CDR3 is CASSPEVSAEQYF. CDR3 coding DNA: TGTGCCAGCAGCCCGGAAGTTTCCGCCGAGCAGTACTTC.

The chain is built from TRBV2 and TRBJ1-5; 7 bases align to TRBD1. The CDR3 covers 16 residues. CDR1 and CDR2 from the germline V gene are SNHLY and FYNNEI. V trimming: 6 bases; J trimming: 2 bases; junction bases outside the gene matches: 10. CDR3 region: CASSDDRVIGNQPQHF. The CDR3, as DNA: TGTGCCAGCAGCGACGACAGGGTGATTGGCAATCAGCCCCAGCATTTT.

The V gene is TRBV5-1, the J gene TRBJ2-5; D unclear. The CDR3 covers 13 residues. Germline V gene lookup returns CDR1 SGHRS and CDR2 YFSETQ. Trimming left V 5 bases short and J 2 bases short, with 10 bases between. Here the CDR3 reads CASRTVGQETQYF. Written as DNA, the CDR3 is TGCGCCAGCAGAACTGTGGGGCAAGAGACCCAGTACTTC.

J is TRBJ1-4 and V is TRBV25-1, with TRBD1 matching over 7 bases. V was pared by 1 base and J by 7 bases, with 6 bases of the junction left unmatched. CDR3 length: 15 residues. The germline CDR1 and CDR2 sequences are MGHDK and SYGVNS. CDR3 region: CASSESGQLSEKLFF. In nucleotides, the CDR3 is TGTGCCAGCAGTGAATCGGGACAGCTTAGTGAAAAACTGTTTTTT.

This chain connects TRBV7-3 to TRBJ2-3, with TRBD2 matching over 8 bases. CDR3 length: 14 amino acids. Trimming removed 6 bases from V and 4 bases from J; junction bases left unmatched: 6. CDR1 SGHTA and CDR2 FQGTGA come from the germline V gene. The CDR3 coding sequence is TGTGCCAGCAGATGGCCGCGGGAGGCAGATACGCAGTATTTT. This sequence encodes CASRWPREADTQYF.

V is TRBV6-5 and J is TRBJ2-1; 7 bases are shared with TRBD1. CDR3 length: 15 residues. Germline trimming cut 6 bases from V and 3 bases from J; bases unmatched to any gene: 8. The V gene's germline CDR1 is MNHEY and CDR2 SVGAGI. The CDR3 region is CASSSGTAFYNEQFF. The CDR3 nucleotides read TGTGCCAGCAGCTCCGGGACAGCTTTCTACAATGAGCAGTTCTTC.

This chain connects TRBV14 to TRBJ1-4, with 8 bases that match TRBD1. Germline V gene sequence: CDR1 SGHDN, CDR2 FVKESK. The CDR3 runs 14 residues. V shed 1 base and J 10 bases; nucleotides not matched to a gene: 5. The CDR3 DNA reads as TGTGCCAGCAGCCAAGCTACAGGGGGGGGAAAACTGTTTTTT. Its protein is CASSQATGGGKLFF.

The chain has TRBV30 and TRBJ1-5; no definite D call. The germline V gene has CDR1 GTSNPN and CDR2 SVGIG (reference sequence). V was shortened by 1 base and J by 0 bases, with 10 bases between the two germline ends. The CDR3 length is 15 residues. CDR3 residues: CAWSEPGRSNQPQHF. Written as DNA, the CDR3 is TGTGCCTGGAGTGAACCTGGCCGTAGCAATCAGCCCCAGCATTTT. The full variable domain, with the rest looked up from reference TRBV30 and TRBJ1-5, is SQTIHQWPATLVQPVGSPLSLECTVEGTSNPNLYWYRQAAGRGLQLLFYSVGIGQISSEVPQNLSASRPQDRQFILSSKKLLLSDSGFYLCAWSEPGRSNQPQHFGDGTRLSIL.

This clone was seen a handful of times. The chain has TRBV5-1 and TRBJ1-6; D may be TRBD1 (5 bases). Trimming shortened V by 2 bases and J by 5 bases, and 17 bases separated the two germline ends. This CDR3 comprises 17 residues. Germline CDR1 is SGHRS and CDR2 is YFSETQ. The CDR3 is CASSLGGPGRDNSPLHF. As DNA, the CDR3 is TGCGCCAGCAGCTTAGGTGGTCCGGGACGGGATAATTCACCCCTCCACTTT.